This T cell receptor (beta chain) was sequenced during a study of shared clonotypes between healthy human individuals. Across the whole study: Ranging from 18 to 49 in age, donors were a couple of women and three men. Study conclusions and caveats: Memory subsets generally showed lower estimated richness than naive subsets. Although depth was large, rarefaction showed that sequencing of the sorted subsets was incomplete.

On this clone: What it binds is not known.

Sequencing was performed with immunoSEQ multiplex PCR; in TCRdb, only in-frame clones are kept and a portion is missing. The sample lists around 1,900,000 clones, around 93% occurring once. V gave up 2 bases and J gave up 1 base, with 9 bases separating them. The CDR3 sequence is 14 residues long. Germline CDR1 and CDR2: MNHNY and SVGAGI (reference sequence). Terminally differentiated effector memory CD45RA+ cells were excluded by CCR7 positive selection of CD45RO-negative cells. Donors comprised healthy HIV-negative adults lacking recent acute infections or vaccinations. The receptor was isolated from a man aged 18-30 years in good health. Some clones in this sample may be carry-over from other donors' samples. Sequencing was done on a sample of naive CD8+ T cells from PBMCs. This chain connects TRBV6-6 to TRBJ2-7; D is uncertain. The CDR3 spells CASSYQDRSYEQYF. CDR3 sequence (DNA): TGTGCCAGCAGTTACCAGGACCGGTCCTACGAGCAGTACTTC.